This TCR beta chain stems from a study of T cells after yellow fever vaccination. Points from the study as a whole: Although most clonotypes did not, a small share appeared in both CD4 and CD8 compartments. The booster response re-showed most primary clones: 95% to 96% CD4, approximately 86% CD8. Abundant clonotypes from the bulk population could get into FACS-sorted repertoires as contaminants.

The CDR3 is 15 amino acids. V lost 0 bases, J lost 2 bases, and 2 bases stayed unmatched. CDR1 is SGHRS and CDR2 is YFSETQ in the germline V gene. Using its own MiXCR run on the 5' RACE reads, TCRdb lists one record per CDR3 protein. The sample lists 610,000 or so distinct CDR3 sequences; roughly 12% were seen once. With regard to this clonotype: The antigen remains undetermined.

The J gene is TRBJ1-5, the V gene TRBV5-1; 7 bases agree with TRBD1. This sequence was found in a man aged 25-45 years who received the YFV17D yellow fever vaccine. Sample: PBMCs, taken on the day of the yellow fever booster vaccination. The CDR3 DNA is TGCGCCAGCAGCTTGGAAGGGGGCCGCAATCAGCCCCAGCATTTT. Residues: CASSLEGGRNQPQHF.